What follows are 18 T cell receptor beta chains derived from one specimen sequenced in a study of low-dose radiotherapy and immunotherapy resistance in tumors. TRAV- and TRBV-specific primers primed first-strand cDNA, covering alpha and beta chains. Amplification, which lasted 20 PCR cycles, used a constant-region primer and V-primer adapter to amplify TCRs. TCRdb processed the reads anew with MiXCR; each CDR3 protein has one entry. The top ten clones hold roughly 2.8% of a sample with under 90,000 distinct CDR3 sequences, 18% of them seen once. Described time point: before trial treatment. This material consisted of PBMCs, taken before treatment. These receptors originate from a male donor with prostate cancer.

The chain joins TRBV12-3 or TRBV12-4 to TRBJ2-1; D could derive from TRBD1 or TRBD2 (6 bases each). The V end was cut by 5 bases, the J end by 10 bases, with 18 bases between. CDR3 length: 14 residues. The chain's CDR3 is CASSPRGGPGEQFF. CDR3 nucleotides: TGTGCCAGCAGTCCCAGAGGGGGGCCGGGGGAGCAGTTCTTC.

This clonotype was seen ten or more times. The genes are TRBV12-3 or TRBV12-4 and TRBJ2-2, with TRBD2 identical over 9 bases. This CDR3 spans 17 amino acids. V dropped 8 bases and J dropped 0; count of bases not matched to a gene: 10. In DNA, the CDR3 is TGTGCCAGCTCCCCCGTGCGGGGGGGCCCGAACACCGGGGAGCTGTTTTTT. This sequence encodes CASSPVRGGPNTGELFF.

This clonotype has a count of ten or more. The chain uses TRBV6-2 or TRBV6-3 and TRBJ2-1; D remains ambiguous. V was cut by 7 bases and J by 3 bases, with 10 bases left in between. CDR3 size: 13 residues. Germline V gene data show CDR1 as MNHEY and CDR2 as SVGEGT. As DNA, the CDR3 is TGTGCCAGCACCCAGAACGGCTACAATGAGCAGTTCTTC. Translated: CASTQNGYNEQFF.

There are many counts of this clonotype. The V call is TRBV20-1, the J call TRBJ2-5, with D maybe TRBD2 (5 bases). The CDR3 has 15 residues. The V gene lost 5 bases and the J gene lost 2 bases, with 18 bases spanning the gap. Germline CDR1 is DFQATT and CDR2 is SNEGSKA (reference sequence). CDR3: CSAPQTTTAQETQYF. Here the CDR3 DNA reads TGCAGTGCTCCTCAGACTACTACAGCTCAAGAGACCCAGTACTTC.

Many counts were recorded for this clonotype. CDR3 nucleotide sequence: TGTGCCAGCAAGGGCAGACTCGACCAAGAGACCCAGTACTTC. Its protein is CASKGRLDQETQYF. The chain couples TRBV5-4 to TRBJ2-5; D gene ambiguous. This CDR3 comprises 14 residues. Germline-derived CDR1 and CDR2 are SGHNT and YYREEE (reference sequence). V gave up 6 bases and J gave up 0 bases, with 12 bases separating them. The full variable domain, completed using reference TRBV5-4 and TRBJ2-5, is ETGVTQSPTHLIKTRGQQVTLRCSSQSGHNTVSWYQQALGQGPQFIFQYYREEENGRGNFPPRFSGLQFPNYSSELNVNALELDDSALYLCASKGRLDQETQYFGPGTRLLVL.

This clonotype was counted at least ten times. This sequence joins TRBV6-2 or TRBV6-3 and TRBJ2-2; TRBD1 aligns across 7 bases. In germline, CDR1 is MNHEY, CDR2 SVGEGT. The CDR3 has 14 residues. With V trimmed by 8 bases and J by 5 bases, 8 bases remained unmatched. Written as DNA, the CDR3 is TGTGCCAGCCGGGGACAGCTAGGGACCGGGGAGCTGTTTTTT. Residues: CASRGQLGTGELFF.

There are many counts of this clonotype. This sequence joins TRBV6-5 and TRBJ2-5; D gene ambiguous. Trimming took 6 bases from V and 2 from J, leaving 10 bases between them. The CDR3 is made up of 13 amino acids. Germline V CDR1 and CDR2: MNHEY, SVGAGI. The CDR3 here is CASSRPNQETQYF. CDR3 sequence (DNA): TGTGCCAGCAGCCGACCGAATCAAGAGACCCAGTACTTC.

On this clonotype itself: This sequence is one base from a far larger clone and is likely a read error. The rearrangement uses TRBV13 and TRBJ1-5; D is unclear. Germline lookup yields CDR1 PRHDT and CDR2 FYEKMQ (reference sequence). This CDR3 spans 13 amino acids. The CDR3 sequence is CAGSVYSNQPQHF. The CDR3 DNA reads TGTGCCGGCAGTGTCTACAGCAATCAGCCCCAGCATTTT.

This clonotype was found many times. The chain carries TRBV12-3 or TRBV12-4 and TRBJ1-1; 9 bases match TRBD1. CDR3 length: 18 residues. The junction had 17 bases not matched to a gene; V was cut back by 5 bases and J by 4 bases. This chain's CDR3 is CASSPPDRGPPWGTEAFF. The CDR3 region has the DNA TGTGCCAGCAGTCCTCCGGACAGGGGTCCCCCTTGGGGCACTGAAGCTTTCTTT.

This clonotype was observed at least ten times. The CDR3 DNA sequence: TGTGCCAGCAGTGTCAGCGGCACTAGCACAGATACGCAGTATTTT. Translation: CASSVSGTSTDTQYF. The rearrangement joins TRBV6-4 to TRBJ2-3; D is perhaps TRBD2 (5 bases). This CDR3 comprises 15 residues. The germline gives CDR1 MRHNA, CDR2 SNTAGT. V was cut by 4 bases and J by 0 bases, with 11 bases left in between.

The chain couples TRBV20-1 to TRBJ1-1; D uncertain. Germline CDR1 is DFQATT and CDR2 is SNEGSKA (reference sequence). The V end lost 4 bases, the J end lost 4 bases, and 13 bases lay between the germline ends. CDR3 length: 13 amino acids. CDR3 in DNA: TGCAGTGCTATTTCGGGAGGGATCACTGAAGCTTTCTTT. Amino acid sequence: CSAISGGITEAFF.

The chain has TRBV7-3 and TRBJ2-5; D is possibly TRBD1 or TRBD2 (5 bases each). The length of the CDR3 is 14 residues. V lost 3 bases and J lost 4, with 12 bases in between. Germline V CDR1 and CDR2: SGHTA, FQGTGA. The CDR3 reads CASSFRGGGETQYF. CDR3 sequence (DNA): TGTGCCAGCAGCTTTAGGGGCGGAGGAGAGACCCAGTACTTC.

This clonotype was detected many times. The chain employs TRBV2 and TRBJ2-7; TRBD1 might be the D (5 bases). The germline CDR1 and CDR2 sequences are SNHLY and FYNNEI. The ends were cut back, 5 bases at V and 2 bases at J, with 13 bases in the middle. The CDR3 contains 14 residues. DNA of the CDR3: TGTGCCAGCAGTTCCCTGTTGGGGCCCTACGAGCAGTACTTC. It yields the protein CASSSLLGPYEQYF.

This sequence joins TRBV6-1 and TRBJ1-1; tentative D call: TRBD2 (5 bases). Near its end, the DNA agrees better with TRBJ2-2, so the J call may be wrong. The germline V gene has CDR1 MNHNS and CDR2 SASEGT. The CDR3 sequence is 16 residues long. The CDR3 loop is CASSEKPGLDTGELFF. The DNA for the CDR3 is TGTGCCAGCAGTGAAAAGCCGGGGTTGGACACCGGGGAGCTGTTTTTT.

This chain links TRBV2 with TRBJ1-5; TRBD1 matches 8 bases. J lost 4 bases, V lost 3 bases, and 2 bases had no gene match. This CDR3 is 14 amino acids long. Germline loops: CDR1 SNHLY, CDR2 FYNNEI. CDR3 sequence (DNA): TGTGCCAGCAGTGATTGGACAGGGAATCAGCCCCAGCATTTT. Translating it yields CASSDWTGNQPQHF.

This clonotype has ten or more counts. This chain links TRBV19 with TRBJ2-1; 9 nucleotides align to TRBD2. Trimming at V came to 4 bases and at J to 6 bases, leaving 7 bases not matched to a gene. The germline gives CDR1 LNHDA, CDR2 SQIVND (reference sequence). This CDR3 contains 15 residues. CDR3: CASSSPGLASNEQFF. CDR3 bases: TGTGCCAGTAGTAGTCCGGGACTAGCATCCAATGAGCAGTTCTTC.

This clonotype was counted a few times. The rearrangement joins TRBV6-2 or TRBV6-3 to TRBJ1-2, with 11 nucleotides matching TRBD1. The CDR3 contains 15 residues. The V gene's germline CDR1 is MNHEY and CDR2 SVGEGT. V shed 5 bases, J shed 7 bases, and the junction held 9 bases outside the gene matches. CDR3 nucleotides: TGTGCCAGCAGTCCGGGACAGGGGGAAGTCGGTGGCTACACCTTC. It encodes CASSPGQGEVGGYTF.

CDR3 loop: CASSGRDRVEKLFF. In DNA form, the CDR3 reads TGTGCCAGCAGTGGGCGGGACAGGGTTGAAAAACTGTTTTTT. The chain is built from TRBV13 and TRBJ1-4; 9 bases align to TRBD1. This CDR3 is 14 amino acids long. The V gene end was trimmed by 6 bases and the J gene end by 7 bases; junction bases not matched to a gene: 6. Germline V gene lookup returns CDR1 PRHDT and CDR2 FYEKMQ (reference sequence).